This record covers a single TCR beta chain. Its target is not known. RNA transcripts yielded amplified TCR beta CDR3 regions. Second-round multiplex PCR came after a first-round RT-PCR that employed HTBI primers. MiXCR, run by TCRdb on the multiplex PCR reads, gives a single entry per CDR3 protein. Among hundreds of thousands of distinct CDR3 sequences listed, about 47% were seen once. This sample was taken from a study of Graves' ophthalmopathy and Graves' hyperthyroidism. Study-wide background: Peripheral blood collection took place at initial diagnosis, before any treatment.

Study-wide points: Blood also held most thyroid clonotypes expanded above 0.001 frequency.

The sequenced sample was peripheral blood. The origin of this receptor is an adult man with Graves' ophthalmopathy.

The CDR3 loop is CASSPRQGAEAFF. Written as DNA, the CDR3 is TGTGCCAGCAGCCCCCGACAGGGAGCTGAAGCTTTCTTT. This chain uses TRBV7-3 with TRBJ1-1; TRBD1 matches 7 bases. The CDR3 totals 13 residues. Germline V gene lookup returns CDR1 SGHTA and CDR2 FQGTGA. With 5 bases clipped from V and 6 bases from J, the junction kept 6 bases outside the gene matches.